The sample holds many counts of the clone carrying this T cell receptor (beta chain). The TCR library protocol attached unique molecular identifiers to the individual cDNA molecules. One entry per CDR3 protein results from TCRdb running MiXCR on the 5' RACE reads. The table shows some 32,000 distinct CDR3 sequences, with approximately 6.3% occurring only once. The CDR3 is made up of 17 amino acids. Trimming stripped 3 bases from V and 5 bases from J, with 20 bases between. The entry originates in a study of early T cells in non-severe SARS-CoV-2 infection. The receptor was isolated from an adult who was a healthcare worker with PCR-confirmed SARS-CoV-2 infection or an uninfected control (not recorded which). The V and J genes are TRBV12-3 or TRBV12-4 and TRBJ1-5; no clear D gene. Source material: whole blood. The DNA of the CDR3 is TGTGCCAGCAGTTTCTTCCCATCGCGGAGTGCCGATCAGCCCCAGCATTTT. It yields the protein CASSFFPSRSADQPQHF.